The 23 T cell receptor beta chains given below trace back to one sample, sequenced in a study of beta chain features in type 1 diabetes. Regarding the study as a whole: Type 1 diabetes patients showed a moderate but significant shortening of TCRB CDR3s in all four CD4+ subsets.

The authors reverse transcribed all of the isolated RNA, so sequencing captured expressed TCRB transcripts. Profiling relied on immunoSEQ multiplex PCR, and the TCRdb table lists in-frame clones only, not all of them. The sample yields approximately 270,000 clones, about 13% seen once. No antigen has been identified for these receptors. The sequenced sample consisted of naive CD4+ T cells from blood. The source of these receptors is a man in his thirties or forties with type 1 diabetes.

This clone was picked up a small number of times. For the CDR3, the DNA is TGTGCCAGCAGCTTAACTAGCGGGCCCTACAATGAGCAGTTCTTC. It translates to CASSLTSGPYNEQFF. The V gene is TRBV7-3, the J gene TRBJ2-1; 7 nucleotides line up with TRBD2. J lost 2 bases, V lost 0 bases, and 1 base had no gene match. This CDR3 has 15 residues. The germline gives CDR1 SGHTA, CDR2 FQGTGA.

Only a few counts were recorded for this clone. J is TRBJ1-5 and V is TRBV5-1; D is unresolved. V was trimmed by 1 base and J by 0 bases, leaving 11 bases between them. Looked up from germline, CDR1 is SGHRS and CDR2 is YFSETQ. This CDR3 is 16 amino acids long. The CDR3 DNA sequence: TGCGCCAGCAGCTTGATGCCTACAGATAGCAATCAGCCCCAGCATTTT. Protein: CASSLMPTDSNQPQHF.

CDR3 sequence (DNA): TGCGCCAGCAGCTTGAATCCGGGTACCTTCGAGGAAGCTTTCTTT. Its translation: CASSLNPGTFEEAFF. The genes are TRBV5-1 and TRBJ1-1, with D unclear. The V gene lost 1 base and the J gene lost 8 bases, with 18 bases spanning the gap. The CDR3 sequence is 15 residues long. CDR1 and CDR2 (germline): SGHRS, YFSETQ.

This clone was observed a few times. The chain has TRBV15 and TRBJ2-1, with TRBD2 matching 12 bases. Germline values: CDR1 LNHNV, CDR2 YYDKDF (reference sequence). The CDR3 is made up of 17 amino acids. Unmatched junction bases numbered 8, after V lost 8 bases and J lost 0 bases. The CDR3 sequence is CATLGLAGISSYNEQFF. CDR3 in DNA: TGTGCCACCCTCGGACTAGCGGGAATTAGCTCCTACAATGAGCAGTTCTTC.

This clone turned up a few times. The V and J genes are TRBV29-1 and TRBJ1-1; no clear D. CDR3 length: 14 residues. V was pared by 0 bases and J by 7 bases, with 15 bases between. From germline, CDR1 is SQVTM and CDR2 ANQGSEA. CDR3 in DNA: TGCAGCGTTGAAGATAGAGGGAGAGGTATTGAAGCTTTCTTT. Its translation is CSVEDRGRGIEAFF.

The V gene is TRBV18, the J gene TRBJ1-5; D is perhaps TRBD1 (5 bases). The germline V gene encodes CDR1 KGHSH and CDR2 LQKENI. Between the trimmed V and J ends, which lost 0 bases and 5 bases, there was a span of 17 bases. This CDR3 has 17 residues. CDR3 loop: CASSPPGVWGNYQPQHF. As DNA, the CDR3 is TGTGCCAGCTCACCACCTGGGGTTTGGGGCAACTATCAGCCCCAGCATTTT.

The sample holds a few counts of this clone. The chain joins TRBV6-6 to TRBJ2-3; TRBD2 matches at 8 bases. This CDR3 has 16 residues. The V gene's germline CDR1 is MNHNY and CDR2 SVGAGI (reference sequence). The ends lost 5 bases at V and 1 base at J; junction bases unmatched: 8. CDR3 DNA: TGTGCCAGCAGTGGCCCCGGGACTAGTCGCACAGATACGCAGTATTTT. This codes for CASSGPGTSRTDTQYF.

The chain is built from TRBV28 and TRBJ2-1; possibly TRBD2 for D (6 bases). There are 13 residues in the CDR3. Germline lookup yields CDR1 MDHEN and CDR2 SYDVKM. With 7 bases removed from V and 5 bases from J, the gap between germline ends came to 12 bases. DNA of the CDR3: TGTGCCAGCACCGGGGGAGTTGACAATGAGCAGTTCTTC. Protein sequence: CASTGGVDNEQFF.

The rearrangement uses TRBV5-1 and TRBJ2-7; 12 bases are a match to TRBD1. The junction had 9 bases not matched to a gene; V was cut back by 0 bases and J by 5 bases. There are 17 residues in the CDR3. Germline values: CDR1 SGHRS, CDR2 YFSETQ. Here the CDR3 reads CASSLATGTGGMHEQYF. The DNA of the CDR3 is TGCGCCAGCAGCTTGGCCACCGGGACAGGGGGCATGCACGAGCAGTACTTC.

This chain links TRBV6-5 with TRBJ2-4; D may be TRBD2 (6 bases). The CDR3 is 13 amino acids. Germline V gives CDR1 MNHEY, CDR2 SVGAGI. Trimming took off 3 bases at V and 15 bases at J, with 18 bases between the two ends. The DNA of the CDR3 is TGTGCCAGCAGTTATGGGAACTGGGGGGTTCCGTACTTC. The encoded protein is CASSYGNWGVPYF.

The V call is TRBV18, the J call TRBJ2-7, with 7 bases fitting TRBD2. The germline CDR1 and CDR2 sequences are KGHSH and LQKENI. The CDR3 has 15 residues. Trimming cost V 3 bases and J 2 bases; bases outside gene matches: 7. The CDR3 nucleotides read TGTGCCAGCTCACCGGGGAGGGCAACAACCTACGAGCAGTACTTC. Residues: CASSPGRATTYEQYF.

The V gene is TRBV15, the J gene TRBJ1-1; D not resolved. There are 13 residues in the CDR3. The V and J ends lost 3 bases and 6 bases respectively, with 11 bases between them. Germline V CDR1 and CDR2: LNHNV, YYDKDF (reference sequence). In DNA form, the CDR3 reads TGTGCCACCAGCAGCGCGGGAAGGGCTGAAGCTTTCTTT. Translation: CATSSAGRAEAFF. Together with reference TRBV15 and TRBJ1-1, the CDR3 gives the full variable domain: DAMVIQNPRYQVTQFGKPVTLSCSQTLNHNVMYWYQQKSSQAPKLLFHYYDKDFNNEADTPDNFQSRRPNTSFCFLDIRSPGLGDTAMYLCATSSAGRAEAFFGQGTRLTVV.

The chain recombines TRBV9 with TRBJ1-5; 7 nucleotides agree with TRBD1. CDR1 SGDLS and CDR2 YYNGEE come from the germline V gene. Trimming removed 3 bases from V and 10 bases from J; junction bases left unmatched: 13. The CDR3 has 15 amino acids. CDR3 nucleotides: TGTGCCAGCAGCGCTACAGGGGACCCCCGATCTCCCCAGCATTTT. Translated, it gives CASSATGDPRSPQHF.

The chain carries TRBV30 and TRBJ2-2, with D unresolved. CDR1 is GTSNPN and CDR2 is SVGIG in the germline V gene (reference sequence). The CDR3 extends over 13 amino acids. The V and J ends lost 0 bases and 6 bases respectively, with 8 bases between them. CDR3 DNA sequence: TGTGCCTGGAGTGTACGGGTGCCCGGGGAGCTGTTTTTT. Its translation: CAWSVRVPGELFF.

The rearrangement links TRBV10-3 to TRBJ2-7; possible D gene TRBD2, 5 bases. Between the trimmed V and J ends, which lost 2 bases and 3 bases, there was a span of 17 bases. There are 16 residues in the CDR3. Germline V gene sequence: CDR1 ENHRY, CDR2 SYGVKD. CDR3 DNA: TGTGCCATCAGTGAGGGACGTAGCGCTGGGGACTACGAGCAGTACTTC. Protein: CAISEGRSAGDYEQYF.

The sample holds one count of this clone. This sequence joins TRBV18 and TRBJ2-1; 14 bases line up with TRBD2. The CDR3 consists of 14 residues. The V gene end was trimmed by 6 bases and the J gene end by 14 bases; junction bases not matched to a gene: 9. CDR1 is KGHSH and CDR2 is LQKENI in the germline V gene. The CDR3 sequence is CASSQGLAGEGKFF. The DNA of the CDR3 is TGTGCCAGCTCGCAGGGACTAGCGGGAGAAGGCAAGTTCTTC.

The CDR3 sequence is CASSRAGPYYGYTF. The CDR3, as DNA: TGTGCCAGCAGCCGCGCGGGCCCTTACTATGGCTACACCTTC. The chain joins TRBV7-9 to TRBJ1-2, with no clear D. The germline V gene encodes CDR1 SEHNR and CDR2 FQNEAQ (reference sequence). Deletions cut 5 bases from V and 3 bases from J, with 13 bases between. The CDR3 covers 14 residues.

The chain carries TRBV5-1 and TRBJ2-3; perhaps TRBD2 as D (6 bases). V dropped 7 bases and J dropped 0 bases, with 15 bases sitting between them. This CDR3 contains 15 residues. The germline V gene has CDR1 SGHRS and CDR2 YFSETQ. The CDR3 region is CASVDVAASTDTQYF. The CDR3 DNA sequence: TGCGCCAGCGTGGACGTAGCGGCGAGCACAGATACGCAGTATTTT.

This clone has more than one count but fewer than ten. The chain couples TRBV28 to TRBJ2-2, with TRBD1 as a possible D gene (6 bases). This CDR3 region has 13 residues. Germline V gene sequence: CDR1 MDHEN, CDR2 SYDVKM. V was pared by 6 bases and J by 5 bases, with 10 bases between. The CDR3 region is CASRQGRTGELFF. CDR3 in DNA: TGTGCCAGCAGGCAGGGGCGAACCGGGGAGCTGTTTTTT.

The chain employs TRBV9 and TRBJ1-5; the D gene is possibly TRBD1 (6 bases). V was cut by 4 bases and J by 5 bases, with 16 bases left in between. Germline CDR1 is SGDLS and CDR2 is YYNGEE. This CDR3 spans 15 amino acids. In nucleotides, the CDR3 is TGTGCCAGCAGCCCAGGGGACAAAACTTATCAGCCCCAGCATTTT. This encodes CASSPGDKTYQPQHF.

The CDR3: CASSIEPRETQYF. The DNA for the CDR3 is TGTGCCAGTAGTATAGAGCCCAGGGAGACCCAGTACTTC. The chain joins TRBV19 to TRBJ2-5; the D is unclear. The length of the CDR3 is 13 residues. Per the germline V gene, CDR1 is LNHDA and CDR2 is SQIVND (reference sequence). The V end lost 0 bases, the J end lost 5 bases, and 7 bases lay between the germline ends.

This clone was seen a handful of times. The V and J genes are TRBV4-2 and TRBJ2-7; 9 bases line up with TRBD1. The germline V gene encodes CDR1 LGHNA and CDR2 YNFKEQ. The CDR3 contains 16 residues. Trimming at V came to 4 bases and at J to 4 bases, leaving 11 bases not matched to a gene. For the CDR3, the DNA is TGTGCCAGCAGCCGACCGACCCGGACAGGGGAATACGAGCAGTACTTC. Its protein product is CASSRPTRTGEYEQYF.

The chain uses TRBV28 and TRBJ1-2, with 7 bases lining up with TRBD1. Germline CDR1 and CDR2: MDHEN and SYDVKM. This CDR3 spans 14 amino acids. V was pared by 7 bases and J by 6 bases, with 11 bases of the junction left unmatched. CDR3 DNA sequence: TGTGCCAGCATGACCCCGACAGGGCGTAATGGCTACACCTTC. It is translated as CASMTPTGRNGYTF.